The 26 T cell receptor beta chains presented below share a single source sample, sequenced in a study of cytomegalovirus exposure and HLA in healthy donors. PCR primers comprised 60 Vbeta and 13 Jbeta primers. Only in-frame clones appear in the TCRdb table, and some are missing; sequencing was by immunoSEQ multiplex PCR. The sample includes some 130,000 clones, 60% to 85% of them seen just once. The source material was PBMCs. All receptors come from a female donor in good health and CMV-seropositive.

The J gene is TRBJ2-6, the V gene TRBV5-5; D is perhaps TRBD2 (6 bases). The V end was cut by 4 bases, the J end by 2 bases, with 13 bases between. The CDR3 sequence is 16 residues long. Germline CDR1 SGHKS, CDR2 YYEKEE (reference sequence). The CDR3 sequence is CASSNVGGAGANVLTF. The CDR3 coding sequence is TGTGCCAGCAGCAATGTGGGGGGAGCTGGGGCCAACGTCCTGACTTTC.

This rearrangement joins TRBV6-5 to TRBJ2-3; TRBD2 aligns across 7 bases. V lost 4 bases, J lost 0 bases, and 4 bases stayed unmatched. The CDR3 runs 15 residues. CDR1 and CDR2 (germline): MNHEY, SVGAGI. The CDR3 nucleotides read TGTGCCAGCAGTTCCGGGGGGATTAGCACAGATACGCAGTATTTT. Encoded protein: CASSSGGISTDTQYF.

This clone was counted a single time. This chain links TRBV6-1 with TRBJ1-2, with D possibly matching TRBD1 (5 bases). The germline V gene encodes CDR1 MNHNS and CDR2 SASEGT. With 6 bases removed from V and 2 bases from J, the gap between germline ends came to 16 bases. The CDR3 runs to 15 residues. The CDR3 is CASSVMAGGNYGYTF. CDR3 in DNA: TGTGCCAGCAGCGTGATGGCGGGGGGAAACTATGGCTACACCTTC.

For the CDR3, the DNA is TGTGCCAGCAGCTTGGGGAGTCAGCAAGCCACCGGGGAGCTGTTTTTT. Amino acids: CASSLGSQQATGELFF. This chain links TRBV5-4 with TRBJ2-2; D gene ambiguous. The V gene lost 0 bases and the J gene lost 4 bases, with 13 bases spanning the gap. The V gene's germline CDR1 is SGHNT and CDR2 YYREEE (reference sequence). The CDR3 extends over 16 amino acids.

The rearrangement joins TRBV2 to TRBJ2-1; D is ambiguous. The CDR3 extends over 13 amino acids. Trimming shortened V by 0 bases and J by 9 bases, and 9 bases separated the two germline ends. In germline, CDR1 is SNHLY, CDR2 FYNNEI. The CDR3 spells CASSEARVVEQFF. The CDR3 DNA is TGTGCCAGCAGTGAAGCTCGGGTTGTTGAGCAGTTCTTC.

Points on this clone: The junction departs from the called germline gene at one end, perhaps through a read error. The CDR3: CASIPQPTQHYGYPF. In DNA, the CDR3 is TGTGCCAGCATTCCCCAACCAACGCAACACTATGGCTACCCCTTC. V and J are TRBV2 and TRBJ1-2; D not certain. The V gene's germline CDR1 is SNHLY and CDR2 FYNNEI. This CDR3 region has 15 residues.

This clone was seen a few times. The chain has TRBV7-8 and TRBJ2-7, with TRBD1 matching 9 bases. Per germline, CDR1 SGHVS and CDR2 FQNEAQ. J gave up 6 bases and V 3 bases, and 3 bases lay outside the gene matches. The CDR3 is made up of 13 amino acids. This chain's CDR3 is CASSLGGQGEQYF. The CDR3 coding sequence is TGTGCCAGCAGCTTGGGGGGACAGGGCGAGCAGTACTTC.

The chain uses TRBV12-5 and TRBJ2-3; TRBD2 aligns across 9 bases. Trimming cost V 5 bases and J 2 bases; bases outside gene matches: 11. CDR1 LGHNT and CDR2 FRNRAP come from the germline V gene. This CDR3 has 17 residues. The CDR3, as DNA: TGTGCTAGTGGTCAGATTATAGCGGGAGTTAACACAGATACGCAGTATTTT. Translated, it gives CASGQIIAGVNTDTQYF.

V and J are TRBV6-4 and TRBJ2-1, with 10 bases aligning to TRBD2. The trim removed 2 bases at V and 9 bases at J, leaving 7 bases unmatched. Germline V gene data show CDR1 as MRHNA and CDR2 as SNTAGT. This CDR3 region has 15 residues. CDR3 residues: CASSDQAGGPGEQFF. CDR3 in DNA: TGTGCCAGCAGTGACCAAGCGGGAGGGCCCGGTGAGCAGTTCTTC.

The genes are TRBV9 and TRBJ2-7; 8 bases fit TRBD1. With 0 bases clipped from V and 1 base from J, the junction kept 3 bases outside the gene matches. Germline V gene lookup returns CDR1 SGDLS and CDR2 YYNGEE. The CDR3 is 15 amino acids. Here the CDR3 reads CASSVGQGHSYEQYF. The DNA for the CDR3 is TGTGCCAGCAGCGTAGGACAGGGGCATTCCTACGAGCAGTACTTC. Full variable domain (rest looked up from reference TRBV9 and TRBJ2-7): DSGVTQTPKHLITATGQRVTLRCSPRSGDLSVYWYQQSLDQGLQFLIQYYNGEERAKGNILERFSAQQFPDLHSELNLSSLELGDSALYFCASSVGQGHSYEQYFGPGTRLTVT.

J is TRBJ2-7 and V is TRBV7-9, with 7 bases identical to TRBD1. V lost 1 base and J lost 5; bases outside the gene matches: 5. This CDR3 region has 14 residues. Germline-derived CDR1 and CDR2 are SEHNR and FQNEAQ (reference sequence). The CDR3 sequence: CASSLGQGVHEQYF. CDR3 coding DNA: TGTGCCAGCAGCTTAGGTCAGGGGGTCCACGAGCAGTACTTC.

CDR3 region: CASMGGWGGGMNTEAFF. CDR3 nucleotide sequence: TGTGCCAGTATGGGTGGTTGGGGGGGCGGCATGAACACTGAAGCTTTCTTT. V usage is TRBV19 and J usage is TRBJ1-1; maybe TRBD1 (6 bases). Trimming left V 7 bases short and J 0 bases short, with 21 bases between. Per germline, CDR1 LNHDA and CDR2 SQIVND (reference sequence). CDR3 length: 17 residues.

This rearrangement joins TRBV27 to TRBJ2-7, with 11 bases lining up with TRBD2. The CDR3 totals 15 residues. The junction had 4 bases not matched to a gene; V was cut back by 2 bases and J by 4 bases. CDR1 and CDR2 (germline): MNHEY, SMNVEV (reference sequence). The CDR3 DNA follows: TGTGCCAGCAGTTTACGACTAGCGGGGAATTACGAGCAGTACTTC. It translates to CASSLRLAGNYEQYF.

With respect to this clone: The sample has other DNA sequences that encode this CDR3 too. V gene TRBV4-1 combines with J gene TRBJ2-5, with 7 nucleotides matching TRBD2. With 0 bases clipped from V and 1 base from J, the junction kept 2 bases outside the gene matches. Germline lookup yields CDR1 MGHRA and CDR2 YSYEKL. The CDR3 runs to 15 residues. CDR3 amino acids: CASSQEGRVQETQYF. CDR3 DNA sequence: TGCGCCAGCAGCCAAGAAGGGAGGGTCCAAGAGACCCAGTACTTC.

This rearrangement joins TRBV5-1 to TRBJ2-7; 15 bases align to TRBD2. Losses at the gene ends were 3 bases for V and 3 bases for J; bases not matched to a gene: 13. The CDR3 is 19 residues long. Germline CDR1 reads SGHRS; CDR2 reads YFSETQ. The CDR3 loop is CASSSTPGLAGGRNYEQYF. As DNA, the CDR3 is TGCGCCAGCAGCTCTACGCCGGGACTAGCGGGAGGTAGAAACTACGAGCAGTACTTC.

To note about this clone: An end of the junction does not agree with germline; a read error may underlie this. This sequence joins TRBV9 and TRBJ2-3; no clear D gene. The CDR3 extends over 13 amino acids. Germline V gene data show CDR1 as SGDLS and CDR2 as YYNGEE. The CDR3, as DNA: TGTGCCAGCAGCTTTAGAATCACAGATACTCAGTATTTT. Translated, it gives CASSFRITDTQYF.

Only a few counts were recorded for this clone. This rearrangement joins TRBV5-5 to TRBJ2-3; D may be TRBD2 (6 bases). This CDR3 comprises 16 residues. The germline V and J ends were trimmed by 0 bases and 3 bases, with 14 bases remaining between them. Germline V gives CDR1 SGHKS, CDR2 YYEKEE (reference sequence). This chain's CDR3 is CASSLGGAGPTDTQYF. The CDR3 region has the DNA TGTGCCAGCAGCTTGGGGGGCGCGGGACCTACAGATACGCAGTATTTT.

To note about this clone: Compared with germline, one end of the junction differs, possibly owing to a read error. This sequence joins TRBV2 and TRBJ1-3, with a weak D call TRBD1 (5 bases). The CDR3 is 15 residues long. CDR1 is SNHLY, CDR2 FYNNEI, per germline. The CDR3 loop reads CASSEAGGSGNTVYF. As DNA, the CDR3 is TGTGCCAGCAGTGAAGCGGGGGGAAGCGGAAACACCGTATATTTT.

This clone has just one count. The chain carries TRBV5-4 and TRBJ1-2; TRBD1 might be the D (5 bases). V was pared by 6 bases and J by 4 bases, with 13 bases between. CDR3 length equals 13 residues. The germline V gene encodes CDR1 SGHNT and CDR2 YYREEE (reference sequence). CDR3 sequence (DNA): TGTGCCAGCAAACGGGGGGGGAGCTATGGCTACACCTTC. Amino acid sequence: CASKRGGSYGYTF.

This clone was counted between two and nine times. This chain links TRBV27 with TRBJ1-5; D uncertain. V was pared by 9 bases and J by 2 bases, with 17 bases between. The CDR3 is 15 amino acids. The germline gives CDR1 MNHEY, CDR2 SMNVEV (reference sequence). The DNA of the CDR3 is TGTGCCAGTCGTCCGGGATTTGGGGGCAATCAGCCCCAGCATTTT. This translates into CASRPGFGGNQPQHF.

V gene TRBV6-4 combines with J gene TRBJ2-7; perhaps TRBD1 as D (5 bases). Germline V gene data show CDR1 as MRHNA and CDR2 as SNTAGT. The CDR3 is 12 residues long. V shed 8 bases and J shed 6 bases, with 14 bases lying between them. In nucleotides, the CDR3 is TGTGCCAGCCCAACCAGGGCCGGCGAGCAGTACTTC. The encoded protein is CASPTRAGEQYF.

This clone was recorded a few times. This chain uses TRBV5-6 with TRBJ1-2, with D possibly matching TRBD1 (5 bases). Trimming took 1 base from V and 8 from J, leaving 6 bases between them. CDR1 SGHDT and CDR2 YYEEEE come from the germline V gene. The CDR3 contains 11 residues. The CDR3 region is CASSLRGGYTF. The CDR3 region has the DNA TGTGCCAGCAGCTTGCGGGGGGGCTACACCTTC. Drawing the rest from reference TRBV5-6 and TRBJ1-2, the complete variable domain is DAGVTQSPTHLIKTRGQQVTLRCSPKSGHDTVSWYQQALGQGPQFIFQYYEEEERQRGNFPDRFSGHQFPNYSSELNVNALLLGDSALYLCASSLRGGYTFGSGTRLTVV.

CDR3 DNA sequence: TGTGCCATCAGTGAGTCGGGATTAGCGGGGGGATTGAGGGAGCAGTACTTC. As protein: CAISESGLAGGLREQYF. The chain links TRBV10-3 to TRBJ2-7, with 10 bases identical to TRBD2. The V and J ends lost 0 bases and 7 bases, in that order; junction bases with no gene match: 12. Germline CDR1 reads ENHRY; CDR2 reads SYGVKD. The CDR3 has 17 amino acids.

The chain couples TRBV7-6 to TRBJ1-4; 7 bases are shared with TRBD1. This CDR3 is built from 15 residues. Trimming removed 5 bases from V and 2 bases from J; junction bases left unmatched: 5. The germline gives CDR1 SGHVS, CDR2 FNYEAQ. This CDR3 reads CASSLAGGTNEKLFF. In DNA form, the CDR3 reads TGTGCCAGCAGCCTCGCAGGGGGGACTAATGAAAAACTGTTTTTT.

A word on this clone: The junction shows a germline mismatch at one end, possibly a read error. This sequence joins TRBV10-2 and TRBJ2-1; 12 positions agree with TRBD2. The CDR3 runs to 16 residues. Germline loops: CDR1 WSHSY, CDR2 SAAADI. CDR3 in amino acids: CASSESSSGRDGEQFF. The CDR3 DNA sequence: TGCGCCAGCAGCGAGTCGTCTAGCGGGAGGGATGGTGAGCAGTTCTTC.

Here the CDR3 DNA reads TGTGCCAGCAGCTTCACCCCGGGGCGGGGGTACGAGCAGTACTTC. Protein sequence: CASSFTPGRGYEQYF. The rearrangement uses TRBV7-6 and TRBJ2-7; 7 bases are a match to TRBD2. The germline gives CDR1 SGHVS, CDR2 FNYEAQ. J was trimmed by 4 bases and V by 3 bases; bases with no gene match: 9. CDR3 length equals 15 residues.